The entry below describes one T cell receptor beta chain. Through a sample-barcoded 5' primer and a J-beta primer mix, a second PCR was run for roughly 6 to 12 cycles. TCRdb re-derived calls from the 5' RACE reads in MiXCR, one entry per CDR3 protein. The repertoire holds more than 500,000 distinct CDR3 sequences, with about 28% as singletons. This record comes from a study of blood T cells in healthy people across ages. V shed 2 bases and J 0 bases; nucleotides not matched to a gene: 3. CDR3 length equals 15 residues. In germline, CDR1 is DFQATT, CDR2 SNEGSKA (reference sequence). These data also formed part of another study, on T cells of mothers and their children.

The clonotype was recovered from a boy younger than 10 in good health. Sequences were obtained from blood. This sequence joins TRBV20-1 and TRBJ2-3; 9 bases are a match to TRBD2. CDR3 DNA: TGCAGTGCTAGATTAGCGGGAGCCAGCACAGATACGCAGTATTTT. Its protein is CSARLAGASTDTQYF.